This T cell receptor (beta chain) came from a study of OX40 agonist ivuxolimab in advanced cancers. Study summary: All patients had ivuxolimab intravenously every 2 weeks at 0.01 to 10 mg/kg.

To note about this clone: As yet, its antigen is unknown.

The length of the CDR3 is 17 residues. Trimming took 0 bases from V and 6 from J, leaving 19 bases between them. Germline V gene sequence: CDR1 SGHTS, CDR2 YDEGEE. Only in-frame clones appear in the TCRdb table, and some are missing; sequencing was by immunoSEQ multiplex PCR. Altogether about 26,000 clones are present, 88% being singletons, with the ten largest covering 22%. The study's findings and limits: Clonal expansion was seen in CD4+ and CD8+ blood T cells by week 6 at 0.1 to 3.0 mg/kg. Compared with CD4+, CD8+ T cells on average had more expanded clones.

The gene calls are TRBV5-8 and TRBJ2-1; D is ambiguous. The receptor's source is an adult with an advanced solid tumor such as melanoma, head and neck, liver or kidney cancer. The material sequenced was CD4+ or CD8+ T cells sorted from blood, taken in a trial of the OX40 agonist ivuxolimab. CDR3 in DNA: TGTGCCAGCAGCTTGGGGGTCGCCCCAATGAGCTCCAATGAGCAGTTCTTC. As protein: CASSLGVAPMSSNEQFF.